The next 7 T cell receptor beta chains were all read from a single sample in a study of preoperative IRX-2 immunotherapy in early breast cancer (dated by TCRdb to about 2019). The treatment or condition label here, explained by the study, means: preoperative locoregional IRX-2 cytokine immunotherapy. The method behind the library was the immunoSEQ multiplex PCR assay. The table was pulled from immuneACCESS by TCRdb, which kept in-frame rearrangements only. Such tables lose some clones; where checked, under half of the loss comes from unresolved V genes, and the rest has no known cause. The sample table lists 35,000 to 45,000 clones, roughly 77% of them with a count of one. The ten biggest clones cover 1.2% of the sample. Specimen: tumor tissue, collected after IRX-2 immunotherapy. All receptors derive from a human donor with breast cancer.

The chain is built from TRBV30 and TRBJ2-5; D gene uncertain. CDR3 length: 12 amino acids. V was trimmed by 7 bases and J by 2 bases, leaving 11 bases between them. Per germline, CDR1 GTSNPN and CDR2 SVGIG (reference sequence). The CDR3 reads CASRSYQETQYF. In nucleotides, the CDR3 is TGTGCCTCCCGGAGTTATCAAGAGACCCAGTACTTC.

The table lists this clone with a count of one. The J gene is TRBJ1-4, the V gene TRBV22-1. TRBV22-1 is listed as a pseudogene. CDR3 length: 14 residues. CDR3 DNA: TGTGCCAGCACCTCCCCAATAAGCGGTGAAAAACTGTTTTTT. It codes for CASTSPISGEKLFF.

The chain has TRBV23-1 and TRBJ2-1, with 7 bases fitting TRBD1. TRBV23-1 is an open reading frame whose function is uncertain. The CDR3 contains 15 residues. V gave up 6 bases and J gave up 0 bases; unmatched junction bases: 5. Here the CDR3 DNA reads TGCGCCAGCAGCCCGGCAGGGGGCTCCTACAATGAGCAGTTCTTC. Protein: CASSPAGGSYNEQFF.

CDR3 loop: CAIQGGGNTGELFF. The CDR3 DNA reads as TGTGCCATCCAGGGCGGGGGGAACACCGGGGAGCTGTTTTTT. This sequence joins TRBV6-8 and TRBJ2-2; 7 bases map to TRBD2. CDR1 and CDR2 (germline): MNHGY, SAAAGT. The CDR3 has 14 amino acids. Trimming cost V 10 bases and J 1 base; bases outside gene matches: 6.

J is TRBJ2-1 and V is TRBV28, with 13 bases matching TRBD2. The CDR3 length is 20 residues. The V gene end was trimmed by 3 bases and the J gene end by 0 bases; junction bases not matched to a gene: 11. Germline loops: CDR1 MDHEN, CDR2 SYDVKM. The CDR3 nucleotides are TGTGCCAGCAGTTTGAGTTGGGGACTAGCGGGACTAAGCTCCTACAATGAGCAGTTCTTC. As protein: CASSLSWGLAGLSSYNEQFF.

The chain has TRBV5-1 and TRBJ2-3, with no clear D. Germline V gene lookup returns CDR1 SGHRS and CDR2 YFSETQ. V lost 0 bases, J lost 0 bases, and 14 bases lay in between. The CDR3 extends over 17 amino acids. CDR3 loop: CASSLASWTTSTDTQYF. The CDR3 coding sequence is TGCGCCAGCAGCTTGGCCTCGTGGACGACTAGCACAGATACGCAGTATTTT.

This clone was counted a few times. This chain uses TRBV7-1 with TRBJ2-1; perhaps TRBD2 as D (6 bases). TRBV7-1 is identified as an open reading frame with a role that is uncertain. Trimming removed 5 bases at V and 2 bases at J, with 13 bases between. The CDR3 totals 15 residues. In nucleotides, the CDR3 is TGTGCCAGCAGCCATAAGCGGGCCCCCTACAATGAGCAGTTCTTC. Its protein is CASSHKRAPYNEQFF.